This TCR beta chain was obtained from a study of blood T cell repertoires in COVID-19. The method was immunoSEQ multiplex PCR; TCRdb's version includes in-frame clones alone and lacks a portion of them. The sample carries about 280,000 clones, roughly nine tenths recorded once. Germline loops: CDR1 LGHDT, CDR2 YNNKEL (reference sequence). Trimming removed 5 bases from V and 3 bases from J; junction bases left unmatched: 0. The CDR3 contains 15 residues. The V call is TRBV3-1 (or the pseudogene TRBV3-2), the J call TRBJ2-3; TRBD2 agrees at 15 bases. The sequence was collected from a woman in her thirties or forties who had recovered from COVID-19. Source material: PBMCs or T cells enriched from blood (not recorded which). CDR3 region: CASSGTSGRTDTQYF. The CDR3 DNA reads as TGTGCCAGCAGCGGGACTAGCGGGAGGACAGATACGCAGTATTTT.